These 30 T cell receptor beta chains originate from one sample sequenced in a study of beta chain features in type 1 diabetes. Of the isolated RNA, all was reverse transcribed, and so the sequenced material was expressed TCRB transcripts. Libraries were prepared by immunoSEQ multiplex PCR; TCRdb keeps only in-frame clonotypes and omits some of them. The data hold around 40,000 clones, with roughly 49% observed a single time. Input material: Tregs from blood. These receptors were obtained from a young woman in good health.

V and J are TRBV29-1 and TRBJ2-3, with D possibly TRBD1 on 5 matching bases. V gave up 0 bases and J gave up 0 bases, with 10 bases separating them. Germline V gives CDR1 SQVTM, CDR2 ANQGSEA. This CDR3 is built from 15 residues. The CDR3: CSVEEDGASTDTQYF. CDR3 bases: TGCAGCGTTGAAGAGGATGGGGCTAGCACAGATACGCAGTATTTT.

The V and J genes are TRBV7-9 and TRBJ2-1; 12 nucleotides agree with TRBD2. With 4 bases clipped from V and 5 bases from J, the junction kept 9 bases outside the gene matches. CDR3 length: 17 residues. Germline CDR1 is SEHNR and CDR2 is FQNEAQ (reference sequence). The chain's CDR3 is CASSSTGGLAGHNEQFF. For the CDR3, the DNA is TGTGCCAGCAGCTCAACAGGTGGACTAGCGGGGCACAATGAGCAGTTCTTC.

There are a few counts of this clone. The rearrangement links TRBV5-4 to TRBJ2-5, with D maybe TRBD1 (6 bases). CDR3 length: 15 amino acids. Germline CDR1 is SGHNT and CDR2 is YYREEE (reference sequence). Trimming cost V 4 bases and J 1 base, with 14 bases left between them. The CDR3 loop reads CASSQGTAIQETQYF. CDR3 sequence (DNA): TGTGCCAGCAGCCAGGGGACGGCAATCCAAGAGACCCAGTACTTC. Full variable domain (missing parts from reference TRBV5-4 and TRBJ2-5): ETGVTQSPTHLIKTRGQQVTLRCSSQSGHNTVSWYQQALGQGPQFIFQYYREEENGRGNFPPRFSGLQFPNYSSELNVNALELDDSALYLCASSQGTAIQETQYFGPGTRLLVL.

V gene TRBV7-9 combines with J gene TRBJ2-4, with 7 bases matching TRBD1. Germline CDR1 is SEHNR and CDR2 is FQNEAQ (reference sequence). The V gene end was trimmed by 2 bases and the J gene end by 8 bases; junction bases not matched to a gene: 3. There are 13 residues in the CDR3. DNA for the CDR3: TGTGCCAGCAGCTTAAAGGGGGCAGACATTCAGTACTTC. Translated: CASSLKGADIQYF.

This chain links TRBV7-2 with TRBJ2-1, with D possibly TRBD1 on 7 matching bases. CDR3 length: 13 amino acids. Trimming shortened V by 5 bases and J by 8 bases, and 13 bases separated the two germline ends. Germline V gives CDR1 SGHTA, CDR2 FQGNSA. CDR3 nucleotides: TGTGCCAGCAGCATCGACAGGGACTATGAGCAGTTCTTC. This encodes CASSIDRDYEQFF.

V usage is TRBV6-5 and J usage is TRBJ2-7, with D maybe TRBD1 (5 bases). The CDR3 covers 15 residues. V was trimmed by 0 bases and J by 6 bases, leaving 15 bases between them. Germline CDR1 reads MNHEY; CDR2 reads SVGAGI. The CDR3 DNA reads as TGTGCCAGCAGTTACTCTTCTCCAGGGCCGAGCGAGCAGTACTTC. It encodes CASSYSSPGPSEQYF.

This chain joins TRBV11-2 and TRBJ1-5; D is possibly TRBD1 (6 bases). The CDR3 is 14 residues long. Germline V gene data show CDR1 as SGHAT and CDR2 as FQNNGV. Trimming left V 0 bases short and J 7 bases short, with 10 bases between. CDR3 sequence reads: CASSLDRGGQPQHF. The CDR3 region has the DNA TGTGCCAGCAGCTTAGACAGGGGAGGGCAGCCCCAGCATTTT.

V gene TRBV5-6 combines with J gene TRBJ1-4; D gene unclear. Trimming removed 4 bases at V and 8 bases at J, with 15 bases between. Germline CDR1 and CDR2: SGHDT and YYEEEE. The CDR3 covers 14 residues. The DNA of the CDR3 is TGTGCCAGCAGCGTGGGGATAGCTACAGAAAAACTGTTTTTT. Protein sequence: CASSVGIATEKLFF.

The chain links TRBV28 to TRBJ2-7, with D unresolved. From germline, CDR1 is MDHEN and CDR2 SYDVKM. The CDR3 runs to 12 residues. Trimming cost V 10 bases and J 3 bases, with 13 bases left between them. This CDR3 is CANSRLFYEQYF. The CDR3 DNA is TGTGCCAACTCACGGTTATTCTACGAGCAGTACTTC.

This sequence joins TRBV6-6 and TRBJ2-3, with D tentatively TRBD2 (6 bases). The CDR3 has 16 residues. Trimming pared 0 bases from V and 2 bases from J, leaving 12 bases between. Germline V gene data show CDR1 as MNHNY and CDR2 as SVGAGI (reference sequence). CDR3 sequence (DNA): TGTGCCAGCAGTTACTCGATCAGGGACTTCACAGATACGCAGTATTTT. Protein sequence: CASSYSIRDFTDTQYF.

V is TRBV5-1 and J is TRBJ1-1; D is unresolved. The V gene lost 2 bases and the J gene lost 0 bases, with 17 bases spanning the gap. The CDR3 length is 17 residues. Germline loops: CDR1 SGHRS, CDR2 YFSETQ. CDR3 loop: CASSFDGGGTMNTEAFF. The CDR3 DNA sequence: TGCGCCAGCAGCTTCGATGGTGGCGGCACCATGAACACTGAAGCTTTCTTT.

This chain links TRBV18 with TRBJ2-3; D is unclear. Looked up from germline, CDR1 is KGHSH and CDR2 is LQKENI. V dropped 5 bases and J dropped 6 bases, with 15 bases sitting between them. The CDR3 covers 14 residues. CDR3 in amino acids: CASSSQPGRDTQYF. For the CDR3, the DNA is TGTGCCAGCTCATCACAGCCCGGTCGGGATACGCAGTATTTT. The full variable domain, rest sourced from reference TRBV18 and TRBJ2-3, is NAGVMQNPRHLVRRRGQEARLRCSPMKGHSHVYWYRQLPEEGLKFMVYLQKENIIDESGMPKERFSAEFPKEGPSILRIQQVVRGDSAAYFCASSSQPGRDTQYFGPGTRLTVL.

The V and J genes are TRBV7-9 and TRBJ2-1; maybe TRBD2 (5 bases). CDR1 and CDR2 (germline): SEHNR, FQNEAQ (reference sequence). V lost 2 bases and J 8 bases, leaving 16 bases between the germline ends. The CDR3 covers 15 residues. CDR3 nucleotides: TGTGCCAGCAGCTTATATGTGGGAGCAAAGGATGAGCAGTTCTTC. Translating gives CASSLYVGAKDEQFF.

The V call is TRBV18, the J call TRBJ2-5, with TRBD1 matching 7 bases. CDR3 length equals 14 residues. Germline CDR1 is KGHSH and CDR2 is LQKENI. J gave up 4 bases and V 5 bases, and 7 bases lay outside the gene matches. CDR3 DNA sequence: TGTGCCAGCTCAGCTCGACAGGGATCAGAGACCCAGTACTTC. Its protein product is CASSARQGSETQYF. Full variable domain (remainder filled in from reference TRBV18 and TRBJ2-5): NAGVMQNPRHLVRRRGQEARLRCSPMKGHSHVYWYRQLPEEGLKFMVYLQKENIIDESGMPKERFSAEFPKEGPSILRIQQVVRGDSAAYFCASSARQGSETQYFGPGTRLLVL.

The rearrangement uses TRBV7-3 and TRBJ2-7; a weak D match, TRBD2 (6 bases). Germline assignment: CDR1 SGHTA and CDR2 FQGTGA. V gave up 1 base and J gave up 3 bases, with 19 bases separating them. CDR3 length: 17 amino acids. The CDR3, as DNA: TGTGCCAGCAGCTTAATAATATGGGAGGACTCTTTCTACGAGCAGTACTTC. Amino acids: CASSLIIWEDSFYEQYF.

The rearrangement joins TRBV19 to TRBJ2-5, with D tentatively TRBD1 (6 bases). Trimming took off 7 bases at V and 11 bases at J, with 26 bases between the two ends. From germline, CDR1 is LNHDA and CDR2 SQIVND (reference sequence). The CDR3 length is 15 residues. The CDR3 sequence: CASKRSGQQLSEQYF. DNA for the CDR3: TGTGCCAGTAAAAGAAGCGGACAGCAGCTTTCGGAGCAGTACTTC.

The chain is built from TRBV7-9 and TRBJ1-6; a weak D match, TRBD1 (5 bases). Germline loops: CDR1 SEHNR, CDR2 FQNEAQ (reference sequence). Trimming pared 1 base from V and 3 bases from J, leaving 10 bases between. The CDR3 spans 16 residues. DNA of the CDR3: TGTGCCAGCAGCTTAGGGCAGGGATTCTATAATTCACCCCTCCACTTT. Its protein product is CASSLGQGFYNSPLHF.

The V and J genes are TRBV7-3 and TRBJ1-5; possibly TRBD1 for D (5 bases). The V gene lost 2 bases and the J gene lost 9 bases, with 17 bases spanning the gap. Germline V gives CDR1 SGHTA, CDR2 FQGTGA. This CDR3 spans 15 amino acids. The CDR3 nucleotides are TGTGCCAGCAGCTTAGGGGGGAACAGCAAAAGGCCCCAGCATTTT. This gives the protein CASSLGGNSKRPQHF.

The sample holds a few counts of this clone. The CDR3 protein is CAWNRWDYTGELFF. CDR3 DNA: TGTGCCTGGAACCGGTGGGACTACACCGGGGAGCTGTTTTTT. The J gene is TRBJ2-2, the V gene TRBV5-4; TRBD2 is a possible D gene (6 bases). V lost 10 bases and J 3 bases, leaving 16 bases between the germline ends. Germline-derived CDR1 and CDR2 are SGHNT and YYREEE (reference sequence). CDR3 length: 14 amino acids.

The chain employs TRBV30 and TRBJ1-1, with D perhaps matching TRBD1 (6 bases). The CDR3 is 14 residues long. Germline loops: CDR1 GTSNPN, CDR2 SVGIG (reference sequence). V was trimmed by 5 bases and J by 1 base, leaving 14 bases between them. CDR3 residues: CAWEFGGANTEAFF. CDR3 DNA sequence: TGTGCCTGGGAATTCGGGGGGGCGAACACTGAAGCTTTCTTT.

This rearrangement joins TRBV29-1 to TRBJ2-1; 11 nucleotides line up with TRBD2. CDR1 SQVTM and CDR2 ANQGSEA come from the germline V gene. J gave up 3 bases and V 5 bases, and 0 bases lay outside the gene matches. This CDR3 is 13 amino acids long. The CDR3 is CSVTSGSYNEQFF. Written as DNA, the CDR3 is TGCAGCGTTACTAGCGGGAGCTACAATGAGCAGTTCTTC.

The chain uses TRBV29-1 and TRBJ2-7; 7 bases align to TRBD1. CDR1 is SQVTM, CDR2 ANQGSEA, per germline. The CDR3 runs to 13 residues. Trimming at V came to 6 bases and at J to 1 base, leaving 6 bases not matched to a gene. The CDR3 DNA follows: TGCAGCGTAGATTCGACAGGGTCCTACGAGCAGTACTTC. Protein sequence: CSVDSTGSYEQYF.

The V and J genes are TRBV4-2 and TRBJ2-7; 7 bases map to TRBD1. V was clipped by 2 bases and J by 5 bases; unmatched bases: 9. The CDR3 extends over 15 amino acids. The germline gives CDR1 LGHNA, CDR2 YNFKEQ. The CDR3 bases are TGTGCCAGCAGCCAATCCTTCACAGGGGTCAACGAGCAGTACTTC. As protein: CASSQSFTGVNEQYF.

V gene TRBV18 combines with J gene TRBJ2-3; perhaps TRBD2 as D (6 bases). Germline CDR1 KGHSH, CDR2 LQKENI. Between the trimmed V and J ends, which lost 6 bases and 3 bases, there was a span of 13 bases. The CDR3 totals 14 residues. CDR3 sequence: CASSQVRETDTQYF. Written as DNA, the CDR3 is TGTGCCAGCTCCCAAGTTCGGGAGACAGATACGCAGTATTTT.

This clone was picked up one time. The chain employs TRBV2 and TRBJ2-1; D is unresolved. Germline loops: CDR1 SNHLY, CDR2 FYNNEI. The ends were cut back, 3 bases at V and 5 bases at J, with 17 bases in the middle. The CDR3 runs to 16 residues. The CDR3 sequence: CASSDKINQINNEQFF. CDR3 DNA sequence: TGTGCCAGCAGTGACAAAATAAACCAGATCAACAATGAGCAGTTCTTC.

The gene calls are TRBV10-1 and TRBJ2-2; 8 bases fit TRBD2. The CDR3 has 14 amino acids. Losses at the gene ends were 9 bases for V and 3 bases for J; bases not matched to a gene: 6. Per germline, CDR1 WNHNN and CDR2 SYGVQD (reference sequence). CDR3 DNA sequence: TGCGCCAGTGAGAGCGGGAGAGACACCGGGGAGCTGTTTTTT. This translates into CASESGRDTGELFF.

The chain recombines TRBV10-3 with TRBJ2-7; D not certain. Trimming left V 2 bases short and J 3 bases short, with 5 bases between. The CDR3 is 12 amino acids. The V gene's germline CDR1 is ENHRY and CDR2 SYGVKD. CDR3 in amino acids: CAISEASYEQYF. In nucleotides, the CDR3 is TGTGCCATCAGTGAGGCTAGCTACGAGCAGTACTTC.

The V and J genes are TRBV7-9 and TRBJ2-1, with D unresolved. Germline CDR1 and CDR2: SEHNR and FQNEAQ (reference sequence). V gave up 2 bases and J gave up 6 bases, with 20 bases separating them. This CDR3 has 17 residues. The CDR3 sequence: CASSLTGPALGLNEQFF. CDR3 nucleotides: TGTGCCAGCAGCTTAACGGGTCCGGCCCTAGGCCTCAATGAGCAGTTCTTC.

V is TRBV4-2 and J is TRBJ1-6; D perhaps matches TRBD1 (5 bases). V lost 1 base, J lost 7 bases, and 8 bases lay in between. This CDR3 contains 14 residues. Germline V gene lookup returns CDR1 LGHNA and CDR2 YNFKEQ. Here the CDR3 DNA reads TGTGCCAGCAGCCAAGGGGAGGGGAATTCACCCCTCCACTTT. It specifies CASSQGEGNSPLHF.

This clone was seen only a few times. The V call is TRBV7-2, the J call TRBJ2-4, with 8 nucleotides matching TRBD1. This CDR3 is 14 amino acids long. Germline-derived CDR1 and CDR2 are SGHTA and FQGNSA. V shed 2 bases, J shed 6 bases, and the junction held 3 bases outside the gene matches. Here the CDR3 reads CASSLQGQGNIQYF. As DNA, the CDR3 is TGTGCCAGCAGCTTACAAGGACAGGGAAACATTCAGTACTTC.